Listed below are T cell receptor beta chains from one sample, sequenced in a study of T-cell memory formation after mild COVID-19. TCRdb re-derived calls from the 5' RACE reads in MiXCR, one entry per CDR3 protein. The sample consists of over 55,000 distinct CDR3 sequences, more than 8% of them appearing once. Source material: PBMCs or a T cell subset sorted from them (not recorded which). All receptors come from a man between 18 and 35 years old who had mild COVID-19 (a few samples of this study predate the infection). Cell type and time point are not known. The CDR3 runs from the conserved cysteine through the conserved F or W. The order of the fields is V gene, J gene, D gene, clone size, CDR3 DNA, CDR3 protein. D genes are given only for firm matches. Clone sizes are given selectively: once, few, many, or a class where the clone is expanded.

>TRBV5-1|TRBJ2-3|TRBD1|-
TGCGCCAGCAGCTTAGCAGGGGGCTTCAGCACAGATACGCAGTATTTT
CASSLAGGFSTDTQYF
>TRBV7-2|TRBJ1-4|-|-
TGTGCCAGCCAGACAGCAACTAATGAAAAACTGTTTTTT
CASQTATNEKLFF
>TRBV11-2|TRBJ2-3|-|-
TGTGCCAGCAGTCCCGGGGATACGCAGTATTTT
CASSPGDTQYF
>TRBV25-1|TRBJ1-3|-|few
TGTGCCAGCAGTCAGGGTACTGGAAACACCATATATTTT
CASSQGTGNTIYF
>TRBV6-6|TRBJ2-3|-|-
TGTGCCAGCAGCCCTTATGGGGTTGGCACAGATACGCAGTATTTT
CASSPYGVGTDTQYF
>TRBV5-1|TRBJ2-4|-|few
TGCGCCAGCAGCTTGGGTCTAAAAGGAGACATTCAGTACTTC
CASSLGLKGDIQYF
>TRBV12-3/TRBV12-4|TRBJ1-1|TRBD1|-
TGTGCCAGCAGTTTGGACAGGGGAGCTGAAGCTTTCTTT
CASSLDRGAEAFF
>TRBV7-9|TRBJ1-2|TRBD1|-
TGTGCCAGCAGCCCTGGACAGGGGTTGGTCTATGGCTACACCTTC
CASSPGQGLVYGYTF
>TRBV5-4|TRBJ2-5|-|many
TGTGCCAGTAAAGGGGGGGAGACCCAGTACTTC
CASKGGETQYF
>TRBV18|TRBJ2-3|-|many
TGTGCCAGCTCACCAGAGGACACAGATACGCAGTATTTT
CASSPEDTDTQYF
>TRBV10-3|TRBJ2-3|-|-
TGTGCCATCAGCCCTCCCAACACAGATACGCAGTATTTT
CAISPPNTDTQYF
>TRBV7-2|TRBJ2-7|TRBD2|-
TGTGCCAGCAGCTTGACTAGCGGGGGGCTAACCTACGAGCAGTACTTC
CASSLTSGGLTYEQYF
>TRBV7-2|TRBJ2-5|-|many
TGTGCCAGCAGCTTAAGGGGCGGGGAGGAGACCCAGTACTTC
CASSLRGGEETQYF
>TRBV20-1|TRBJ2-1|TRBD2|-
TGCAGTGCTGGACTAGCCGTTGGCAATGAGCAGTTCTTC
CSAGLAVGNEQFF
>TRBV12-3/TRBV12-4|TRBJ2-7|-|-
TGTGCCAGCAGTTTGTCCGGGCAGCTCGAGCAGTACTTC
CASSLSGQLEQYF
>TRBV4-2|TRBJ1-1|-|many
TGTGCCAGCAGCCAAGATTGGCCGGGGATGAACACTGAAGCTTTCTTT
CASSQDWPGMNTEAFF
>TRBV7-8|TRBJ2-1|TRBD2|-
TGTGCCAGCAGCTCCTTGGCCGCGGGGGGCCCCAATGAGCAGTTCTTC
CASSSLAAGGPNEQFF
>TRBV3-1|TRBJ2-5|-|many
TGTGCCAGCAGCCAATGGCTAGACCAAGAGACCCAGTACTTC
CASSQWLDQETQYF
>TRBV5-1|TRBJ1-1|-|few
TGCGCCAGCAGCTTGGCCTCGTGGACAGAGAACACTGAAGCTTTCTTT
CASSLASWTENTEAFF
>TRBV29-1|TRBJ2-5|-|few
TGCAGCGTTCACGCGGGACAGTTCCAAGAGACCCAGTACTTC
CSVHAGQFQETQYF
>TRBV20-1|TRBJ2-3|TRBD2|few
TGCAGTGCCCCTCCTTCCGGCGGGGGGATGGATACGCAGTATTTT
CSAPPSGGGMDTQYF
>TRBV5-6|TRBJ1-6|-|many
TGTGCCAGCACCGTCTGGAATTCACCCCTCCACTTT
CASTVWNSPLHF
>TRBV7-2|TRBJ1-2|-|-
TGTGCCAGCAGCGGAACAGGGTCCTATGGCTACACCTTC
CASSGTGSYGYTF
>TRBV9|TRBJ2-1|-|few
TGTGCCAGCAGCCCGGGGCCGCTGGACAATGAGCAGTTCTTC
CASSPGPLDNEQFF
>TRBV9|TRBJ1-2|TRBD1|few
TGTGCCAGCAGCACCCGAACAGGGGGCGATGGCTACACCTTC
CASSTRTGGDGYTF
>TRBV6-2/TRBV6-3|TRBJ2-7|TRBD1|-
TGTGCCAGCAGTTACTCGGGACAGGGCTACGAGCAGTACTTC
CASSYSGQGYEQYF
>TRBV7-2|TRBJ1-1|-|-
TGTGCCAGTCGTAGGGCTTTCTTT
CASRRAFF
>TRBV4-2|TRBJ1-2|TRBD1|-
TGTGCCAGCAGCCATAGAGATAGGACAGGGACGGGTGGCTACACCTTC
CASSHRDRTGTGGYTF
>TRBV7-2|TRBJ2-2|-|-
TGTGCCAGCAGCTTACCAGGGACCCCGATTACCACCGGGGAGCTGTTTTTT
CASSLPGTPITTGELFF
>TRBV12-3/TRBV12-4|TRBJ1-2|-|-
TGTGCCAGCAGTTTTCCAGGGTCCTTCGGCGGCTACACCTTC
CASSFPGSFGGYTF
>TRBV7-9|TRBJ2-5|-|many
TGTGCCAGCAGCTTGCAGACAGGTCAAGAGACCCAGTACTTC
CASSLQTGQETQYF
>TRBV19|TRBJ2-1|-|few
TGTGCCAGTAGTATGCGGGAAGGTTTGGACAATGAGCAGTTCTTC
CASSMREGLDNEQFF
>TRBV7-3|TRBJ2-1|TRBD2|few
TGTGCCAGCAGCAAGGCTGGACTAGCAAATGAGCAGTTCTTC
CASSKAGLANEQFF
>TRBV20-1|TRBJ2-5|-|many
TGCAGTGCTAGACGGGACGGCCCAGGGGTGACCCAGTACTTC
CSARRDGPGVTQYF
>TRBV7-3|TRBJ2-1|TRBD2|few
TGTGCCAGCAGGGCACTAGCGGGGGCGAACAATGAGCAGTTCTTC
CASRALAGANNEQFF
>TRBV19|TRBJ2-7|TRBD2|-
TGTGCCAGTAAGGAGAAGGCTAGCGGGTACGTCGAGCAGTACTTC
CASKEKASGYVEQYF
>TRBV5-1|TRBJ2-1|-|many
TGCGCCAGCAGCTTGACAGCCGCGAACAATGAGCAGTTCTTC
CASSLTAANNEQFF
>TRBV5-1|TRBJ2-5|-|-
TGCGCCAGCAGCTTGGCTCATAGCCAACAAGAGACCCAGTACTTC
CASSLAHSQQETQYF
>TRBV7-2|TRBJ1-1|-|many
TGTGCCAGCAGCTTAGTTCGGAACACTGAAGCTTTCTTT
CASSLVRNTEAFF
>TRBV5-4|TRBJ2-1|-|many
TGTGCCAGCAGCTTGGGTGGGGGTAGATACAATGAGCAGTTCTTC
CASSLGGGRYNEQFF
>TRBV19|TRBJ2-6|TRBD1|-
TGTGCCAGTAGTATAGAGACAGGGCTATCTGGGGCCAACGTCCTGACTTTC
CASSIETGLSGANVLTF
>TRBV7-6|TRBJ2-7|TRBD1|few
TGTGCCAGCAGCAGAAGACAGGGGCTAGATTACGAGCAGTACTTC
CASSRRQGLDYEQYF
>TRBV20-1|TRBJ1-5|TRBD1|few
TGCAGTGCTGTCGGACAGGGAAGCAATCAGCCCCAGCATTTT
CSAVGQGSNQPQHF
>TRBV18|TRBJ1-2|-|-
TGTGCCAGCTCACCACTCACTAACTATGGCTACACCTTC
CASSPLTNYGYTF
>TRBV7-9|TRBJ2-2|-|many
TGTGCCAGCAGCTTACGGGAATCCGGGGAGCTGTTTTTT
CASSLRESGELFF
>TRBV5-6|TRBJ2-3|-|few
TGTGCCAGCAGCTTGACAGACATTACGCAGTATTTT
CASSLTDITQYF
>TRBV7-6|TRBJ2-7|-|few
TGTGCCAGCAGCTCCTACCGCGTGAACGAGCAGTACTTC
CASSSYRVNEQYF
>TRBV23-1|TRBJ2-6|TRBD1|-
TGCGCCAGCAGTCACAAATCTAGCCCCACAGGGGTCGCTGGGGCCAACGTCCTGACTTTC
CASSHKSSPTGVAGANVLTF
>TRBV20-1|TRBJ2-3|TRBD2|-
TGCAGTGCTAGAGATCAAGGGAGGGGCATGGCGCAGTATTTT
CSARDQGRGMAQYF